This paragraph reports one TCR beta chain. This clone appeared a few times. Its antigen is currently not known. No much larger clone exists at a distance of one base, and base qualities are not known. This sample was taken from a study of shared clonotypes between healthy human individuals (TCRdb year 2020). Concerning the study at large: The cohort comprised a couple of women and a few men aged 18 to 49 years. Blood TCR repertoires of a handful of healthy adults were deeply sequenced to estimate repertoire size and the extent of clonotype sharing between individuals. To increase sequencing depth and limit assay-specific biases, TCR repertoire library preparation and sequencing were carried out by different laboratories using diverse techniques. Per donor, leukapheresis produced somewhere between about 0.85 and 10 billion PBMCs. The research as a whole found: Based on pairwise subsampling, the degree of clonotype sharing among donors was expected to be affected by sequencing depth. Sampling was restricted to blood, and TCR repertoires in tissue are likely to differ from TCR repertoires in blood. The small number of donors limited the genetic and exposure-history diversity represented.

The donors were healthy, HIV-negative adults who had no recently reported acute infections or vaccinations. Every donor was a Caucasian adult living in Nashville, Tennessee, USA. For unsorted samples, some 90 million PBMCs were counted and genomic DNA was extracted with the QIAamp DNA Blood Mini kit. Blood was obtained by leukapheresis, after which PBMCs were separated by Ficoll-Histopaque density gradient centrifugation and cryopreserved in liquid nitrogen vapor phase. Using the deep immunoSEQ assay, multiplex PCR amplified TCR CDR3 regions from genomic DNA. For each cell subset, the extracted genomic DNA was distributed evenly across all wells of several immunoSEQ 96-well plates, and each plate served as one replicate. For unsorted PBMC, each replicate PCR was loaded with about 270 ng genomic DNA, equivalent to 25,000 to 35,000 T cell genomes. Genomic DNA from unsorted PBMC was sequenced over ten immunoSEQ deep assay plates. Purified libraries were quantified with a Qubit 3.0 fluorometer, sized on a Bioanalyzer 2100, and re-quantified with the KAPA Library Quantification kit. Every immunoSEQ 96-well plate was sequenced on a separate single-read 150-cycle Illumina NextSeq 550 flow cell. Under the source paper's analysis protocol: Because only junctional sequences without quality scores were contained in the immunoSEQ output, filtering matching that applied to full-length reads could not be performed. To assign V/J genes and CDR3, sequences were annotated against IMGT germline references using PyIR, a Python wrapper for IgBLAST v1.9. Any read was removed if the V/J assignment was weak (E-value above 1e-6), the CDR3 was missing, or the read contained stop codons, out-of-frame junctions, or ambiguous translated residues. V3J clonotypes were defined as sequences sharing the same inferred V gene, J gene, and CDR3 amino acid sequence. To compute the percentage overlap between repertoires, the number of shared unique clonotypes was divided by the size of the smaller repertoire. Richness of each repertoire was evaluated using RTK rarefaction, the Chao1 estimator, and Recon v2.1 estimates of unobserved clonotypes. Here the immuneACCESS table is served through TCRdb, limited to in-frame sequences with V and J called. Missing clones are a known gap in these copies; in checked studies unresolved V genes cover under half, and the rest lacks a known reason. Clone size and the V and J calls come from that table; the DNA yielded D and trimming. For this sample the table gives about 500,000 clones, of which 70% to 80% were detected only once. The top ten clonotypes cover around 12% of the sample.

The receptor was derived from a woman between 35 and 50 years old in good health. Some clones in this sample may be carry-over from other donors' samples. Sequenced: PBMCs.

CDR3 region: CASKGNTEAFF. The DNA sequence is given as TGCGCCAGCAAGGGGAACACTGAAGCTTTCTTT. The V and J genes are TRBV4-1 and TRBJ1-1; a confident D gene designation cannot be given. In the germline V gene, CDR1 corresponds to MGHRA and CDR2 to YSYEKL. V is clipped by 7 bases and J by 1 base, and the sequence between their germline boundaries is 4 bases long. Including cysteine and phenylalanine, the CDR3 has 11 amino acids. Just the 33-base CDR3 DNA is kept, in frame starting at base 1.